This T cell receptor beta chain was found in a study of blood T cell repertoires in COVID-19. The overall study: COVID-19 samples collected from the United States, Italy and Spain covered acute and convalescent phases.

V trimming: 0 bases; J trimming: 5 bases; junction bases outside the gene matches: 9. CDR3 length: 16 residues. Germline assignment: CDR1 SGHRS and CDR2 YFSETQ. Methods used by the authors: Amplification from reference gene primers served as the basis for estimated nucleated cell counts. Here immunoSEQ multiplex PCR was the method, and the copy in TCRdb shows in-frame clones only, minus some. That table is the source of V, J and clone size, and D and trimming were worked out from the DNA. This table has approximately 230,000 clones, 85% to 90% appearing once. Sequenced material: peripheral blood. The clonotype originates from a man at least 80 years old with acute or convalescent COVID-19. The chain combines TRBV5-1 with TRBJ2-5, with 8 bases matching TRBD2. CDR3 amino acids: CASSLVGASGLETQYF. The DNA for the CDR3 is TGCGCCAGCAGCTTGGTCGGCGCTAGCGGGTTGGAGACCCAGTACTTC.